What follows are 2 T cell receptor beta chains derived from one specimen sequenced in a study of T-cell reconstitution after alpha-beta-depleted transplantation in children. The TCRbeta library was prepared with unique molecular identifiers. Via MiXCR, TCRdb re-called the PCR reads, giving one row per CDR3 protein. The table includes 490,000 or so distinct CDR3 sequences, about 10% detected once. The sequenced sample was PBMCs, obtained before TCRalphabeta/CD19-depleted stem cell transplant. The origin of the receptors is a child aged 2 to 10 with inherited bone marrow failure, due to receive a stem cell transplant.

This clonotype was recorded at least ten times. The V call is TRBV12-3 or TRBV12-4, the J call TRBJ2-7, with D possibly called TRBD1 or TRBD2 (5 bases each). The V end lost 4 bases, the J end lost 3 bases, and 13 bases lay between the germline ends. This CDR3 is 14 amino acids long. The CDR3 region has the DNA TGTGCCAGCAGTTCGTCGGGACCCTACTACGAGCAGTACTTC. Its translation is CASSSSGPYYEQYF.

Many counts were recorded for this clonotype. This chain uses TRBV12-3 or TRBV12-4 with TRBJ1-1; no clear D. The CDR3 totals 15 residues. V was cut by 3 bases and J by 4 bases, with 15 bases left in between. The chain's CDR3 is CASSFGPSSVTEAFF. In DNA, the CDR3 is TGTGCCAGCAGTTTTGGCCCCTCTTCAGTCACTGAAGCTTTCTTT.